Listed below are T cell receptor beta chains from one sample, sequenced in a study of blood T cell repertoires in COVID-19. Some clones are missing from TCRdb's copy, which holds only in-frame ones; the method was immunoSEQ multiplex PCR. This sample has tens of thousands of clones; 65% to 85% occur once, and the top ten carry less than 75%. Sequenced input: peripheral blood. Receptor source: a man aged 65 to 85 with acute or convalescent COVID-19. The CDR3 runs from the conserved cysteine through the conserved F or W. A D gene is named only where the DNA matches it firmly. Clone sizes are given selectively: once, few, many, or a class where the clone is expanded.

V	J	D	size	CDR3	DNA
TRBV6-5	TRBJ2-7	TRBD2	NA	CASRGLGEYEQYF	TGTGCCAGCAGGGGACTAGGTGAATACGAGCAGTACTTC
TRBV11-3	TRBJ2-2	NA	NA	CASSWSGGTNTGELFF	TGTGCCAGCAGCTGGTCGGGGGGCACGAACACCGGGGAGCTGTTTTTT
TRBV7-9	TRBJ2-2	NA	few	CASSLASGRTGELFF	TGTGCCAGCAGCTTAGCGTCAGGCCGCACCGGGGAGCTGTTTTTT
TRBV9	TRBJ2-5	NA	few	CASSVADARGETQYF	TGTGCCAGCAGCGTAGCGGATGCCAGGGGTGAGACCCAGTACTTC
TRBV27	TRBJ2-1	TRBD1	NA	CASSLRTGVPYEQFF	TGTGCCAGCAGTTTGCGGACAGGGGTGCCCTATGAGCAGTTCTTC
TRBV6-4	TRBJ1-5	TRBD1	NA	CASSANRDRGPAGPQHF	TGTGCCAGCAGCGCCAACCGGGACAGGGGACCAGCAGGACCCCAGCATTTT
TRBV18	TRBJ2-2	TRBD1	NA	CASSPQSGTGLTGELFF	TGTGCCAGCTCACCGCAATCCGGGACAGGGTTAACCGGGGAGCTGTTTTTT
TRBV12-3/TRBV12-4	TRBJ2-5	NA	many	CASRPGSQETQYF	TGTGCCAGCAGGCCCGGGAGCCAAGAGACCCAGTACTTC
TRBV6-5	TRBJ1-1	NA	NA	CASRDYDYRLWEAFF	TGTGCCAGCAGAGATTACGATTACAGGTTATGGGAAGCTTTCTTT
TRBV7-2	TRBJ1-1	NA	once	CASSQGSRGFEAFF	TGTGCCAGCAGCCAGGGGTCCAGGGGATTCGAAGCTTTCTTT
TRBV27	TRBJ1-6	NA	NA	CASSFLSRGNSPLHF	TGTGCCAGCAGTTTCCTCTCCCGGGGTAATTCACCCCTCCACTTT
TRBV7-2	TRBJ2-2	NA	NA	CASSPRWNTGELFF	TGTGCCAGCAGCCCGAGGTGGAACACCGGGGAGCTGTTTTTT
TRBV10-3	TRBJ2-3	TRBD2	NA	CAIGTSANTDTQYF	TGTGCCATCGGGACTAGCGCAAACACAGATACGCAGTATTTT
TRBV2	TRBJ2-6	NA	NA	CASFMGATHSGANVLTF	TGTGCCAGCTTTATGGGGGCCACACACTCTGGGGCCAACGTCCTGACTTTC
TRBV7-2	TRBJ1-4	NA	NA	CASSPSTAVGAEKLFF	TGTGCCAGCAGCCCATCGACCGCAGTGGGGGCGGAAAAACTGTTTTTT
TRBV5-1	TRBJ2-3	TRBD2	NA	CASSLSSGGAKQYF	TGCGCCAGCAGCTTGTCTAGCGGGGGGGCTAAGCAGTATTTT